The entry that follows covers one T cell receptor beta chain sequence. Healthy and HIV-negative, the adult donors had no recent acute infections or vaccinations. This sample is part of a study of shared clonotypes between healthy human individuals. Some clones are missing from TCRdb's copy, which holds only in-frame ones; the method was immunoSEQ multiplex PCR. The sample consists of 450,000 to 600,000 clones, roughly 85% of them appearing once. Per the germline V gene, CDR1 is ENHRY and CDR2 is SYGVKD. The CDR3 extends over 15 amino acids. Between the trimmed V and J ends, which lost 6 bases and 0 bases, there was a span of 11 bases.

Sequencing input: PBMCs. This receptor was taken from a woman between 40 and 50 years old in good health. Some clones in this sample may be carry-over from other donors' samples. The V call is TRBV10-3, the J call TRBJ2-2, with D possibly being TRBD1 (5 bases). In DNA, the CDR3 is TGTGCCATCAGAGGCCCAGGGACGAACACCGGGGAGCTGTTTTTT. Residues: CAIRGPGTNTGELFF.